This entry features one T cell receptor beta chain sequence. This entry is derived from a study of blood T cell repertoires in COVID-19. On the study more broadly: T cells, B-cell-depleted T cells, or PBMCs supplied cDNA or gDNA.

Participants were placed into cohorts based on the clinical history they reported. Donors in Cohort 3 who had recovered were those with two negative PCRs, healthcare professional clearance, or resolution of their symptoms. The length of the CDR3 is 16 residues. CDR1 and CDR2 from the germline V gene are SNHLY and FYNNEI. With 7 bases clipped from V and 3 bases from J, the junction kept 10 bases outside the gene matches. In the authors' methods: By means of reference gene primer amplification, nucleated cell counts were estimated. Sequenced by immunoSEQ multiplex PCR; TCRdb stores in-frame clones only, minus some. V and J calls and clone size follow that table, whereas D and trimming were derived from the DNA. This sample carries roughly 280,000 clones, about 88% of them seen once, and the ten largest clones take around 3%.

The chain is built from TRBV2 and TRBJ2-7; 12 bases agree with TRBD1. Specimen: PBMCs or T cells enriched from blood (not recorded which). This receptor was identified in a woman between 45 and 65 years old who had recovered from COVID-19. CDR3 in DNA: TGTGCCAGCAACTCCCCCGGGACAGGGGGCAACTACGAGCAGTACTTC. Translation: CASNSPGTGGNYEQYF.